What follows describes a single T cell receptor (beta chain). Clinical histories supplied by participants themselves formed the basis of cohort assignment. The ends lost 4 bases at V and 4 bases at J; junction bases unmatched: 5. Looked up from germline, CDR1 is SGHTA and CDR2 is FQGTGA. CDR3 length: 15 amino acids. The assay was immunoSEQ multiplex PCR, and TCRdb's table has in-frame clones only and misses some. The table records 250,000 to 300,000 clones, 75% to 95% of them present only once. The data stem from a study of blood T cell repertoires in COVID-19. Study-wide background: COVID-19 samples collected from the United States, Italy and Spain covered acute and convalescent phases. From T cells, B-cell-depleted T cells, or PBMCs came the material, which was cDNA or gDNA.

The clonotype originates from a woman aged 25 to 39 who had recovered from COVID-19. The J gene is TRBJ2-2, the V gene TRBV7-3, with 8 positions matching TRBD2. The source material was PBMCs or T cells enriched from blood (not recorded which). CDR3 residues: CASSSPGGSTGELFF. In DNA, the CDR3 is TGTGCCAGCAGCTCCCCGGGGGGGAGCACCGGGGAGCTGTTTTTT. Supplemented by reference TRBV7-3 and TRBJ2-2, the full variable domain reads GAGVSQTPSNKVTEKGKYVELRCDPISGHTALYWYRQSLGQGPEFLIYFQGTGAADDSGLPNDRFFAVRPEGSVSTLKIQRTERGDSAVYLCASSSPGGSTGELFFGEGSRLTVL.